The 8 T cell receptor beta chains listed next were all sequenced from one sample in a study of shared clonotypes between healthy human individuals. The table came from immunoSEQ multiplex PCR; TCRdb's copy has only in-frame clones and leaves some out. Of about 1.1 million clones in the sample, around 77% were seen once. Sample: memory CD4+ T cells from PBMCs. The subset is: CD45RA-negative fraction. Source of these receptors: a man aged 18 to 29 in good health. Some clones in this sample may be carry-over from other donors' samples.

The chain combines TRBV4-3 with TRBJ1-2, with TRBD1 as a possible D gene (6 bases). This CDR3 has 16 amino acids. CDR1 LGHNA and CDR2 YSLEER come from the germline V gene. V was cut by 0 bases and J by 3 bases, with 14 bases left in between. In DNA, the CDR3 is TGCGCCAGCAGCCAAGAGGGGGGCCTGGGGCACTATGGCTACACCTTC. Residues: CASSQEGGLGHYGYTF.

V is TRBV19 and J is TRBJ2-7, with D unclear. The CDR3 contains 13 residues. CDR1 and CDR2 from the germline V gene are LNHDA and SQIVND (reference sequence). V was clipped by 3 bases and J by 5 bases, with 11 bases between them. The CDR3 DNA follows: TGTGCCAGTAGTATTAGTAACCCAAACGAGCAGTACTTC. Its translation is CASSISNPNEQYF.

Worth noting for this clone: The sample carries other DNA sequences with the same CDR3. The chain couples TRBV28 to TRBJ2-7, with unresolved D. V lost 2 bases and J 4 bases, leaving 6 bases between the germline ends. CDR3 length equals 12 residues. The germline V gene has CDR1 MDHEN and CDR2 SYDVKM. CDR3 amino acids: CASSLALYEQYF. The CDR3 nucleotides read TGTGCCAGCAGTTTAGCCCTTTACGAGCAGTACTTC.

This chain joins TRBV5-1 and TRBJ2-5, with TRBD2 matching over 9 bases. The junction had 7 bases not matched to a gene; V was cut back by 4 bases and J by 0 bases. Looked up from germline, CDR1 is SGHRS and CDR2 is YFSETQ. The CDR3 runs to 16 residues. CDR3 bases: TGCGCCAGCAGCCCAACTAGCGGGTCTTACCAAGAGACCCAGTACTTC. Its translation: CASSPTSGSYQETQYF.

The V call is TRBV18, the J call TRBJ2-7; 12 bases align to TRBD1. V lost 5 bases and J lost 4; bases outside the gene matches: 3. Germline CDR1 and CDR2: KGHSH and LQKENI. The CDR3 is 14 residues long. CDR3 loop: CASSKGQGAYEQYF. In DNA form, the CDR3 reads TGTGCCAGCTCAAAGGGACAGGGGGCATACGAGCAGTACTTC. Drawing the rest from reference TRBV18 and TRBJ2-7, the complete variable domain is NAGVMQNPRHLVRRRGQEARLRCSPMKGHSHVYWYRQLPEEGLKFMVYLQKENIIDESGMPKERFSAEFPKEGPSILRIQQVVRGDSAAYFCASSKGQGAYEQYFGPGTRLTVT.

This clone came up a few times. The chain has TRBV5-6 and TRBJ2-3; 10 nucleotides line up with TRBD2. Trimming cost V 5 bases and J 6 bases; bases outside gene matches: 9. Looked up from germline, CDR1 is SGHDT and CDR2 is YYEEEE. CDR3 length: 15 residues. The CDR3 DNA follows: TGTGCCAGCAGTTCGAGCGGGAGGGCCCGGGATACGCAGTATTTT. This codes for CASSSSGRARDTQYF.

This clone was found a few times. The chain recombines TRBV5-6 with TRBJ2-7; D might be TRBD1 or TRBD2, each matching 5 bases. This CDR3 contains 14 residues. Per germline, CDR1 SGHDT and CDR2 YYEEEE. With 5 bases removed from V and 1 base from J, the gap between germline ends came to 13 bases. The CDR3 DNA reads as TGTGCCAGCAGGTACTCCGGGGCTTCCTACGAGCAGTACTTC. This translates into CASRYSGASYEQYF.

The J gene is TRBJ2-5, the V gene TRBV18; D remains ambiguous. Germline values: CDR1 KGHSH, CDR2 LQKENI. V was trimmed by 2 bases and J by 0 bases, leaving 7 bases between them. CDR3 length: 14 residues. CDR3 loop: CASSPSTHQETQYF. Here the CDR3 DNA reads TGTGCCAGCTCACCATCCACGCACCAAGAGACCCAGTACTTC. Together with reference TRBV18 and TRBJ2-5, the CDR3 gives the full variable domain: NAGVMQNPRHLVRRRGQEARLRCSPMKGHSHVYWYRQLPEEGLKFMVYLQKENIIDESGMPKERFSAEFPKEGPSILRIQQVVRGDSAAYFCASSPSTHQETQYFGPGTRLLVL.